The 30 T cell receptor beta chains below were found in one sample sequenced in a study of memory CD4+ T cells and cytomegalovirus serostatus. Single viable CD3+CD4+CD8-CD45RO+ cells were sorted as the memory CD4+ T cells. Method: immunoSEQ multiplex PCR; TCRdb's copy keeps in-frame clones and lacks some. The sample lists tens of thousands of clones; about 73% were seen once. The sequenced material came from memory CD4+ T cells from blood. The receptors were sampled from an adult in good health and CMV-seronegative.

The chain combines TRBV29-1 with TRBJ1-1; no reliable D call. The germline V gene encodes CDR1 SQVTM and CDR2 ANQGSEA. V was shortened by 7 bases and J by 1 base, with 4 bases between the two germline ends. The CDR3 covers 10 residues. CDR3 sequence: CSGQNTEAFF. The DNA for the CDR3 is TGCAGCGGCCAGAACACTGAAGCTTTCTTT.

This clone was seen only once. This rearrangement joins TRBV5-4 to TRBJ2-1; D remains unclear. Trimming removed 2 bases at V and 4 bases at J, with 7 bases between. The CDR3 has 13 residues. Germline V gene lookup returns CDR1 SGHNT and CDR2 YYREEE (reference sequence). The CDR3 region has the DNA TGTGCCAGCAGCTTCGCTAGTTACAATGAGCAGTTCTTC. It is translated as CASSFASYNEQFF.

This clone was counted between two and nine times. The chain has TRBV27 and TRBJ1-1; TRBD1 matches 8 bases. The V gene's germline CDR1 is MNHEY and CDR2 SMNVEV (reference sequence). This CDR3 is 16 amino acids long. The V gene end was trimmed by 6 bases and the J gene end by 7 bases; junction bases not matched to a gene: 16. The CDR3 nucleotides are TGTGCCAGCAGCTATACGATTGCAGGGGGCTTGGGTGAAGCTTTCTTT. Its translation is CASSYTIAGGLGEAFF.

A few counts support this clone. The rearrangement links TRBV12-5 to TRBJ1-1; no firm D call. The germline V gene has CDR1 LGHNT and CDR2 FRNRAP. V lost 9 bases and J 5 bases, leaving 19 bases between the germline ends. This CDR3 region has 14 residues. CDR3 nucleotides: TGTGCTAGCCAGTACGAGGCCTCCAGTACTGAAGCTTTCTTT. Residues: CASQYEASSTEAFF.

This chain's CDR3 is CASSMGGVEETQYF. For the CDR3, the DNA is TGTGCCAGTAGTATGGGCGGGGTTGAAGAGACCCAGTACTTC. The chain joins TRBV19 to TRBJ2-5; D might be TRBD2 (6 bases). This CDR3 has 14 residues. Germline lookup yields CDR1 LNHDA and CDR2 SQIVND (reference sequence). The ends were cut back, 3 bases at V and 3 bases at J, with 11 bases in the middle.

The chain links TRBV7-2 to TRBJ2-5, with a tentative D call TRBD1 (5 bases). The germline V gene encodes CDR1 SGHTA and CDR2 FQGNSA. The CDR3 spans 13 residues. Deletions cut 4 bases from V and 4 bases from J, with 10 bases between. Written as DNA, the CDR3 is TGTGCCAGCAGCTCGACAGTTGGAGAGACCCAGTACTTC. Translated: CASSSTVGETQYF.

The rearrangement joins TRBV6-5 to TRBJ1-6; 7 positions match TRBD1. The J segment lost 10 bases and the V segment lost 6 bases, leaving 6 bases of the junction unmatched. Germline-derived CDR1 and CDR2 are MNHEY and SVGAGI. The CDR3 contains 13 residues. The CDR3 region is CASRSPQGSPLHF. The CDR3 nucleotides read TGTGCCAGCAGATCGCCACAGGGGTCACCCCTCCACTTT.

This clone has just a few counts. V gene TRBV5-4 combines with J gene TRBJ2-3; 7 nucleotides line up with TRBD1. The CDR3 sequence is 15 residues long. Per the germline V gene, CDR1 is SGHNT and CDR2 is YYREEE (reference sequence). Trimming removed 5 bases from V and 6 bases from J; junction bases left unmatched: 12. Here the CDR3 DNA reads TGTGCCAGCAGTATGGGACAGCTCAATATGGATACGCAGTATTTT. Translating it yields CASSMGQLNMDTQYF.

This chain uses TRBV27 with TRBJ2-4; the D is unclear. The V end was cut by 6 bases, the J end by 7 bases, with 19 bases between. The CDR3 is 15 amino acids. Germline CDR1 is MNHEY and CDR2 is SMNVEV (reference sequence). The CDR3 protein is CASSPLQTGVNIQYF. The CDR3 DNA follows: TGTGCCAGCAGCCCGCTTCAGACGGGCGTGAACATTCAGTACTTC.

This clone was seen a handful of times. The V gene is TRBV7-2, the J gene TRBJ2-4; 8 positions agree with TRBD1. The CDR3 is 15 amino acids. CDR1 SGHTA and CDR2 FQGNSA come from the germline V gene. Losses at the gene ends were 5 bases for V and 7 bases for J; bases not matched to a gene: 10. The DNA for the CDR3 is TGTGCCAGCAGCGAAAGAACAGGGGGAAAGAACATTCAGTACTTC. Encoded protein: CASSERTGGKNIQYF.

The chain joins TRBV5-1 to TRBJ1-1, with D perhaps matching TRBD1 (6 bases). The CDR3 runs 12 residues. Per germline, CDR1 SGHRS and CDR2 YFSETQ. Trimming took 5 bases from V and 6 from J, leaving 11 bases between them. The DNA for the CDR3 is TGCGCCAGCAGGGAGTCAGGGGCTGAAGCTTTCTTT. Protein product: CASRESGAEAFF.

The chain couples TRBV7-9 to TRBJ1-1, with 7 bases identical to TRBD1. The CDR3 sequence is 15 residues long. V lost 2 bases, J lost 3 bases, and 6 bases stayed unmatched. CDR1 SEHNR and CDR2 FQNEAQ come from the germline V gene (reference sequence). This CDR3 is CASSLLQGGHTEAFF. The CDR3, as DNA: TGTGCCAGCAGCTTACTGCAGGGGGGCCACACTGAAGCTTTCTTT.

The V and J genes are TRBV25-1 and TRBJ2-2; maybe TRBD1 (6 bases). Deletions cut 5 bases from V and 4 bases from J, with 14 bases between. Germline V gives CDR1 MGHDK, CDR2 SYGVNS. CDR3 length equals 15 residues. CDR3 sequence: CASSSGTFTTGELFF. CDR3 sequence (DNA): TGTGCCAGCAGTAGTGGGACATTTACCACCGGGGAGCTGTTTTTT.

The CDR3 loop is CASSHRVGQQETQYF. The CDR3 DNA sequence: TGTGCCAGTAGCCATAGAGTCGGACAGCAAGAGACCCAGTACTTC. V gene TRBV19 combines with J gene TRBJ2-5, with TRBD1 as a possible D gene (6 bases). The CDR3 length is 15 residues. The V end lost 6 bases, the J end lost 2 bases, and 16 bases lay between the germline ends. Germline V gives CDR1 LNHDA, CDR2 SQIVND (reference sequence).

V and J are TRBV10-3 and TRBJ1-1; TRBD1 agrees at 8 bases. This CDR3 is built from 17 residues. The V segment lost 10 bases and the J segment 1 base; nucleotides outside the gene matches: 17. In germline, CDR1 is ENHRY, CDR2 SYGVKD. CDR3 residues: CATNDRDRLLRNTEAFF. CDR3 coding DNA: TGTGCCACCAACGACCGGGACAGGCTCCTTCGGAACACTGAAGCTTTCTTT.

The CDR3 region is CASTHGDEQFF. The CDR3 DNA reads as TGTGCCAGCACACACGGGGATGAGCAGTTCTTC. J is TRBJ2-1 and V is TRBV6-5, with TRBD2 as a possible D gene (5 bases). V dropped 7 bases and J dropped 8 bases, with 9 bases sitting between them. There are 11 residues in the CDR3. Germline lookup yields CDR1 MNHEY and CDR2 SVGAGI.

V is TRBV10-3 and J is TRBJ1-5; TRBD1 might be the D (5 bases). Per the germline V gene, CDR1 is ENHRY and CDR2 is SYGVKD. The CDR3 runs to 20 residues. Trimming shortened V by 2 bases and J by 0 bases, and 23 bases separated the two germline ends. The CDR3 DNA reads as TGTGCCATCAGTGAGCATGGCCCGGGGCTGAGGAATTATAGCAATCAGCCCCAGCATTTT. Amino acid sequence: CAISEHGPGLRNYSNQPQHF.

This clone was found once. The chain couples TRBV29-1 to TRBJ2-7; 11 bases agree with TRBD1. V dropped 5 bases and J dropped 4; count of bases not matched to a gene: 10. Germline V gene sequence: CDR1 SQVTM, CDR2 ANQGSEA. The CDR3 has 15 amino acids. The CDR3 loop reads CSVQYQDRGLYEQYF. The CDR3 DNA sequence: TGCAGCGTTCAGTATCAGGACAGGGGGCTTTACGAGCAGTACTTC.

There are a few counts of this clone. The chain recombines TRBV11-2 with TRBJ2-2, with TRBD2 matching over 7 bases. The V segment lost 6 bases and the J segment 7 bases; nucleotides outside the gene matches: 8. Germline V gives CDR1 SGHAT, CDR2 FQNNGV. This CDR3 comprises 14 residues. The chain's CDR3 is CASRPPWEGGELFF. CDR3 nucleotides: TGTGCCAGCAGGCCCCCTTGGGAGGGCGGGGAGCTGTTTTTT.

The CDR3 reads CAISGQGQGDTGELFF. The CDR3 nucleotides are TGTGCCATCAGTGGGCAGGGACAGGGCGACACCGGGGAGCTGTTTTTT. The V and J genes are TRBV10-3 and TRBJ2-2; 9 bases agree with TRBD1. Germline CDR1 ENHRY, CDR2 SYGVKD. This CDR3 spans 16 amino acids. V lost 4 bases and J lost 3; bases outside the gene matches: 6.

This clone was seen once. V gene TRBV6-5 combines with J gene TRBJ2-1; 12 bases agree with TRBD2. The CDR3 is 15 residues long. In germline, CDR1 is MNHEY, CDR2 SVGAGI. The V gene end was trimmed by 2 bases and the J gene end by 10 bases; junction bases not matched to a gene: 6. The CDR3 DNA follows: TGTGCCAGCAGTTACAAACTAGCGGGGGGTGGCGAGCAGTTCTTC. It codes for CASSYKLAGGGEQFF.

This chain uses TRBV6-5 with TRBJ1-3; 7 positions agree with TRBD1. The V gene's germline CDR1 is MNHEY and CDR2 SVGAGI. The CDR3 extends over 15 amino acids. Germline trimming cut 6 bases from V and 9 bases from J; bases unmatched to any gene: 14. This CDR3 is CASRPDRRISGTIYF. CDR3 sequence (DNA): TGTGCCAGCAGGCCGGACAGGCGAATCTCCGGCACCATATATTTT.

This clone was found once. The CDR3 here is CASSNRGLGPEQYF. CDR3 coding DNA: TGTGCCAGCAGCAACCGAGGGTTGGGTCCCGAGCAGTACTTC. This chain links TRBV11-2 with TRBJ2-7, with D perhaps matching TRBD2 (5 bases). V was trimmed by 5 bases and J by 6 bases, leaving 17 bases between them. This CDR3 region has 14 residues. Germline assignment: CDR1 SGHAT and CDR2 FQNNGV.

V is TRBV7-8 and J is TRBJ1-1, with 7 bases fitting TRBD1. The CDR3 runs to 17 residues. Germline V gene lookup returns CDR1 SGHVS and CDR2 FQNEAQ. With V trimmed by 2 bases and J by 1 base, 10 bases remained unmatched. The CDR3, as DNA: TGTGCCAGCAGCTTAATGGCTCGGGACAGCCGGAACACTGAAGCTTTCTTT. The encoded protein is CASSLMARDSRNTEAFF.

This clone was seen only once. One end of the junction is discordant with germline, which a read error may explain. The gene calls are TRBV30 and TRBJ2-7; D not certain. This CDR3 comprises 16 residues. Per germline, CDR1 GTSNPN and CDR2 SVGIG (reference sequence). The CDR3 region is CAWSSPFYDTEDLISF. CDR3 sequence (DNA): TGTGCCTGGAGTTCACCATTTTATGATACCGAGGACCTTATTTCCTTC.

This clone was observed a single time. This sequence joins TRBV30 and TRBJ2-7, with TRBD1 matching 7 bases. After removal of 1 base from V and 5 bases from J, the junction contained 8 bases not matched to a gene. Germline loops: CDR1 GTSNPN, CDR2 SVGIG (reference sequence). The CDR3 runs 14 residues. The CDR3 sequence: CAWSGRQGTNEQYF. CDR3 DNA: TGTGCCTGGAGTGGTCGACAGGGTACCAACGAGCAGTACTTC.

This chain links TRBV5-4 with TRBJ2-7; 8 positions match TRBD1. Germline values: CDR1 SGHNT, CDR2 YYREEE (reference sequence). V was clipped by 0 bases and J by 5 bases; unmatched bases: 7. CDR3 length equals 15 residues. For the CDR3, the DNA is TGTGCCAGCAGCTTGGAACTGGACAGGGACCACGAGCAGTACTTC. It encodes CASSLELDRDHEQYF.

The genes are TRBV11-2 and TRBJ2-7; 11 nucleotides line up with TRBD1. V shed 7 bases, J shed 0 bases, and the junction held 5 bases outside the gene matches. The CDR3 is made up of 15 amino acids. Germline CDR1 reads SGHAT; CDR2 reads FQNNGV. CDR3 bases: TGTGCCAGCACCTGGGGGACAGGGGGCTCCTACGAGCAGTACTTC. It translates to CASTWGTGGSYEQYF.

The rearrangement uses TRBV5-4 and TRBJ2-5, with 10 bases identical to TRBD1. The germline CDR1 and CDR2 sequences are SGHNT and YYREEE (reference sequence). Trimming removed 4 bases from V and 2 bases from J; junction bases left unmatched: 2. This CDR3 has 14 amino acids. CDR3 sequence: CASSLDRGQETQYF. CDR3 coding DNA: TGTGCCAGCAGCCTGGACAGGGGGCAAGAGACCCAGTACTTC.

V usage is TRBV5-1 and J usage is TRBJ1-6; 8 bases match TRBD1. CDR1 and CDR2 from the germline V gene are SGHRS and YFSETQ. The CDR3 has 15 amino acids. Trimming at V came to 0 bases and at J to 9 bases, leaving 5 bases not matched to a gene. Written as DNA, the CDR3 is TGCGCCAGCAGCTTGGCCGGCCAGGGGGCTTCACCCCTCCACTTT. Translation gives CASSLAGQGASPLHF.